This TCR beta chain was observed in a study of T-cell memory formation after mild COVID-19. In its sample, this clonotype was seen a few times. The TCR alpha and TCR beta cDNA libraries, bearing sample barcodes and UMIs, were generated by 5'RACE using constant-segment primers. TCRdb reanalysed the 5' RACE reads using MiXCR and keeps one entry per CDR3 protein. The table records 450,000 or so distinct CDR3 sequences, roughly 23% of them present only once. Sequenced input: PBMCs or a T cell subset sorted from them (not recorded which). This receptor was identified in an adult woman who had mild COVID-19 (a few samples of this study predate the infection). Cell type and time point are not known.

The CDR3 bases are TGCGCCAGCCTTGACAGCTACACAGATACGCAGTATTTT. It encodes CASLDSYTDTQYF. The J gene is TRBJ2-3, the V gene TRBV5-1; D might be TRBD1 (5 bases). Germline CDR1 SGHRS, CDR2 YFSETQ. The CDR3 sequence is 13 residues long. Trimming stripped 7 bases from V and 2 bases from J, with 11 bases between.